The clone carrying this T cell receptor (beta chain) was picked up many times. The antigen is undetermined. V was pared by 0 bases and J by 4 bases, with 10 bases between. The CDR3 spans 15 residues. The germline CDR1 and CDR2 sequences are SGHRS and YFSETQ. The sample comes from a study of early T cells in non-severe SARS-CoV-2 infection. Study results and caveats: VDJdb matching, biased toward anti-spike CD8 responses, missed private and CD4 specificities.

TCRdb itself ran the 5' RACE reads through MiXCR, one entry per CDR3 protein. The sample lists 20,000 to 25,000 distinct CDR3 sequences; roughly 4.1% were seen once. The receptor was derived from an adult who was a healthcare worker with PCR-confirmed SARS-CoV-2 infection or an uninfected control (not recorded which). The V and J genes are TRBV5-1 and TRBJ2-2; tentative D call: TRBD1 (6 bases). The sequenced sample consisted of whole blood. The CDR3 is CASSLARGSTGELFF. The CDR3 nucleotides are TGCGCCAGCAGCTTGGCCAGGGGTAGCACCGGGGAGCTGTTTTTT.